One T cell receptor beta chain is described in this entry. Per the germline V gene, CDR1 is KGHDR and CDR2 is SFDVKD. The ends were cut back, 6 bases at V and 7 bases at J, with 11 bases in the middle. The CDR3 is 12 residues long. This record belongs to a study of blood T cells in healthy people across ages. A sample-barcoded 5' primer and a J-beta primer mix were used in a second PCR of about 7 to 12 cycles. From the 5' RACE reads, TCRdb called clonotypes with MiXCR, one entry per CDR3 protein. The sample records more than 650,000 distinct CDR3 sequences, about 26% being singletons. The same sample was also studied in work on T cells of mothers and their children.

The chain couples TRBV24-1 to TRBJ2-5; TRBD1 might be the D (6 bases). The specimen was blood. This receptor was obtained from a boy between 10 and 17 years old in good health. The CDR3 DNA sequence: TGTGCCACCAGTTGGGGCAGGGGGACCCAGTACTTC. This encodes CATSWGRGTQYF.